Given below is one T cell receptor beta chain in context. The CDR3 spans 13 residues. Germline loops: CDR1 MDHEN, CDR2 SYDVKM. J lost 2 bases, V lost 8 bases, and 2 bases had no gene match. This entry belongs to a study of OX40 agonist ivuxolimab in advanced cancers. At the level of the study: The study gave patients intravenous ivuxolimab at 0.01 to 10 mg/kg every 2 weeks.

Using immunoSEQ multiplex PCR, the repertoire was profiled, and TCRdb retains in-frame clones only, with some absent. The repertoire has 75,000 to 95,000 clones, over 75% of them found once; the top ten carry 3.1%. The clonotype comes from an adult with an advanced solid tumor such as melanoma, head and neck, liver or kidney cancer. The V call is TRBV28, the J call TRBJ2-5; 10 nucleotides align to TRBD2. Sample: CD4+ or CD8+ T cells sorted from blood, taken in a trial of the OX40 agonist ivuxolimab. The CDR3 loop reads CASASGGQETQYF. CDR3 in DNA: TGTGCCAGCGCTAGCGGGGGTCAAGAGACCCAGTACTTC.